This TCR beta chain was recorded in a study of spatial heterogeneity in lung cancer. Study details: Each distinct TCR and UMI combination averaged more than ten appearances in raw reads. Study results and caveats: More often at tumor resection than at routine follow-up, ubiquitous expanded tumor TCRs were detected in the blood.

The sample holds a few counts of this clonotype. What it recognizes is unknown. Stated time point: sample taken at primary tumor resection. Whole RNA, which was extracted from tumor, nontumor lung tissue or frozen PBMC, was sequenced without any cell sorting. In TCRdb, the 5' RACE reads were re-called with MiXCR into one record per CDR3 protein. The sample lists 75,000 or so distinct CDR3 sequences, under 8.5% occurring once. Trimming left V 8 bases short and J 2 bases short, with 16 bases between. The CDR3 is 14 amino acids. This chain uses TRBV12-3 or TRBV12-4 with TRBJ2-7; tentatively, D is TRBD1 (6 bases). Material: PBMCs, obtained at surgery. This TCR derives from a male donor with early-stage non-small cell lung cancer. This CDR3 reads CASGGRGFAYEQYF. The CDR3, as DNA: TGTGCCAGCGGGGGCAGGGGTTTCGCCTACGAGCAGTACTTC.